The rows below give T cell receptor beta chains drawn from one sample of a study of blood T cell repertoires in COVID-19. Libraries were prepared by immunoSEQ multiplex PCR; TCRdb keeps only in-frame clonotypes and omits some of them. This sample has about 220,000 clones, with roughly nine tenths found just once. The sequenced sample consisted of peripheral blood. All receptors come from a man in his forties with active or convalescent COVID-19. CDR3s include the opening cysteine and the closing phenylalanine or tryptophan. D genes are given only for firm matches.

cdr3_nt cdr3_aa j_call cdr3_length d_call v_call
TGTGCCAGCAGTCGGGACACCAATTCACCCCTCCACTTT CASSRDTNSPLHF TRBJ1-6 13 NA TRBV27
TGTGCCAGCAGCTTTGACAGGCGGACTAATGAAAAACTGTTTTTT CASSFDRRTNEKLFF TRBJ1-4 15 NA TRBV5-6
TGTGCCAGCTCACCACGTGATAGGAACACTGAAGCTTTCTTT CASSPRDRNTEAFF TRBJ1-1 14 NA TRBV18
TGCGCCAGCAGCTCGGTGACTAGCACAGATACGCAGTATTTT CASSSVTSTDTQYF TRBJ2-3 14 NA TRBV5-1
TGTGCCAGCAGTGAGGCAGCGGGGGGCCACCAAGAGACCCAGTACTTC CASSEAAGGHQETQYF TRBJ2-5 16 TRBD2 TRBV14
TGTGCCAGCAGCGCAGTCAGTTTTATGAACACTGAAGCTTTCTTT CASSAVSFMNTEAFF TRBJ1-1 15 NA TRBV9
TGTGCCAGCAGTGAGCGGGACAATTCACCCCTCCACTTT CASSERDNSPLHF TRBJ1-6 13 NA TRBV6-1
TGTGCCAGCAGTGATAGACTAGCGGGAGCAATTGATACGCAGTATTTT CASSDRLAGAIDTQYF TRBJ2-3 16 TRBD2 TRBV9
TGTGCCAGCAGCTTAGTCCGTGCCGGGGAGCTGTTTTTT CASSLVRAGELFF TRBJ2-2 13 NA TRBV13
TGTGCCAGCAGTCGAGGGACAGCCTCTGGAAACACCATATATTTT CASSRGTASGNTIYF TRBJ1-3 15 TRBD1 TRBV6-6
TGTGCCAGCAGCTCCGGATCTAGCGGGAGCTGGGCCAACGTCCTGACTTTC CASSSGSSGSWANVLTF TRBJ2-6 17 TRBD2 TRBV5-4